Listed here is a single T cell receptor (beta chain). This clone appeared a few times. What antigen it recognizes has not been identified. Per-nucleotide qualities are absent, and no much larger clonotype sits a single base away. The sample's time point, from its label and the paper: baseline before first vaccination. Vaccinee samples came from UK trials COV001 and COV002, including a single-blind randomized controlled phase 2/3 trial of AZD1222 (ChAdOx1 nCoV-19) in healthy adults. For TCRbeta chain sequencing, PBMC samples were collected from trial participants at day 0 and at day 28 after the second dose. This record belongs to a study of T cell responses to AZD1222 COVID-19 vaccine (dated by TCRdb to 2020 to 2023). Describing the broader study: AZD1222 recipients whose second dose came at about 4 weeks and those whose second dose came at about 12 weeks were combined into one group, since spike-specific TCR depth and breadth did not differ between the two schedules. A total of over 230 trial participants underwent TCR sequencing, of whom around 200 received two doses of AZD1222 and about 25 received two doses of the MenACWY control vaccine. Trial participants were enrolled by age into subgroups of 18-55, 56-69 and 70-plus years, and around 140, 26 and 57 TCR-sequenced participants, respectively, were included in these subgroups. The study at large found these results: Reportedly, almost half of the unique spike-specific TCRs recognized epitopes lying outside the regions that are mutated in the B.1.351 and B.1.1.7 variants. Participants were mostly white British and included more females than males, and it was suggested by the authors that clonal diversity may have been underestimated. In the small 56-69-year group, the increase in depth fell short of significance, most likely because of low power. After two AZD1222 doses, both the breadth and the depth of spike-specific TCRs were significantly higher than at day 0 and than in MenACWY recipients. Conclusions about previously exposed vaccinees are limited because only six or seven AZD1222 recipients were SARS-CoV-2 seropositive at baseline. Vaccine-associated CD4 TCRs spanned the whole spike protein, with dominant responses in regions 160-218 and 743-854. Because no samples from the day 14 peak response were available, repertoires could be characterized only after the peak T cell response.

CDR1 SGHDT and CDR2 YYEEEE were looked up in the germline V gene. Including cysteine and phenylalanine, the CDR3 has 12 amino acids. Of all the DNA, just the CDR3 is kept, 36 bases in frame from base 1. A distance of 13 bases separates the germline ends of V and J, which lose 3 bases and 9 bases respectively. The CDR3 regions of human TCRbeta chains were analyzed by immunosequencing. For the original study's pipeline: Repertoire TCRs were matched against a reference library of SARS-CoV-2-specific TCRs generated with the MIRA antigen-specificity platform. Breadth meant the fraction of unique TCRs that were SARS-CoV-2-associated, whereas depth meant the fraction of total T cells that were SARS-CoV-2-associated. Using the MIRA data, each spike-specific TCR was mapped to the spike region that the TCR reacts to and placed in a CD4 or CD8 class. Log10-transformed breadth and depth values were compared by one-way ANOVA with Sidak's multiple comparisons tests. TCRdb provides this immuneACCESS table in a form limited to in-frame rearrangements. Some clones are lacking; in checked studies, under half of them reflect an unresolved V gene, and why the rest are absent is not known. The V and J calls and clone size were taken over from that table, and D and trimming were inferred from the DNA. The sample profile shows some 120,000 clones; just over 90% of them were found once. The ten largest clonotypes hold roughly 7.8% of the sample.

The specimen comprised peripheral blood, sampled on day 0 of AZD1222 vaccination. The receptor comes from an adult in good health. The chain is assembled from TRBV5-6 and TRBJ2-7; D gene: possibly TRBD1, on 5 matching bases. The DNA sequence reads TGTGCCAGCAGCTCGTTAGGGGTGTCGCAGTACTTC. Its coded protein is CASSSLGVSQYF.